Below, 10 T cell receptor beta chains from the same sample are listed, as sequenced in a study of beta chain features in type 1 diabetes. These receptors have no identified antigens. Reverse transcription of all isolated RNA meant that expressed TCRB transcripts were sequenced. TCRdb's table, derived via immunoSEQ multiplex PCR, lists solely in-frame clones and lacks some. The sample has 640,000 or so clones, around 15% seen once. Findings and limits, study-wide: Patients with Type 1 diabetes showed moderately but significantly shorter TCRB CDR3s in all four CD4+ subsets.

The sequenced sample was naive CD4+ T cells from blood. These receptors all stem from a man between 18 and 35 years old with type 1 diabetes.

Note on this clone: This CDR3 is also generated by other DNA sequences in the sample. In DNA, the CDR3 is TGTGCTAGTGGTTTGCGAGGGAACACTGAAGCTTTCTTT. It yields the protein CASGLRGNTEAFF. The V and J genes are TRBV12-5 and TRBJ1-1; D ambiguous. CDR1 and CDR2 from the germline V gene are LGHNT and FRNRAP. The CDR3 loop spans 13 amino acids. V gave up 2 bases and J gave up 1 base, with 5 bases separating them.

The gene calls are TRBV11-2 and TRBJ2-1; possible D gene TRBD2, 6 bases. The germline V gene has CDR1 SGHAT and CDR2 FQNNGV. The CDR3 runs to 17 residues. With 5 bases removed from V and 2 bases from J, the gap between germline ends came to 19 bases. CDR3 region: CASSPAAGPGAYNEQFF. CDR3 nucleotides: TGTGCCAGCAGCCCCGCTGCGGGGCCTGGGGCCTACAATGAGCAGTTCTTC.

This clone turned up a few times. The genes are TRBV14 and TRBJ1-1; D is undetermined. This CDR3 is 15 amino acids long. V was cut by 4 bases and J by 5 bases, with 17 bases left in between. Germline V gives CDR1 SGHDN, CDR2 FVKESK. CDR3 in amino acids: CASSLLGSGRTEAFF. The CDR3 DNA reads TGTGCCAGCAGCCTCCTAGGCTCGGGGAGGACTGAAGCTTTCTTT.

CDR3 region: CASSRGNTDTQYF. The CDR3 DNA sequence: TGCGCCAGCAGCCGAGGTAACACAGATACGCAGTATTTT. J is TRBJ2-3 and V is TRBV4-3; unclear D gene. CDR1 and CDR2 from the germline V gene are LGHNA and YSLEER. V lost 4 bases, J lost 2 bases, and 7 bases lay in between. The CDR3 extends over 13 amino acids.

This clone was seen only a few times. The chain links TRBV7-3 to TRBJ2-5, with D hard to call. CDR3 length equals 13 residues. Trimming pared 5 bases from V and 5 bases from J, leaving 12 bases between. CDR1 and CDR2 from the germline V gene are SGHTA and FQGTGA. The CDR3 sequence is CASSLMPGETQYF. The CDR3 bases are TGTGCCAGCAGCCTGATGCCTGGGGAGACCCAGTACTTC.

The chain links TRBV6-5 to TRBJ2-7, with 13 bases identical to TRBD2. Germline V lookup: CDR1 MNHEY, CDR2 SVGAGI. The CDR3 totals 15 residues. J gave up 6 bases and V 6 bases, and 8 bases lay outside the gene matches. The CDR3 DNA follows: TGTGCCAGCAGCAGACTAGCGGGAGGATTGGGCGAGCAGTACTTC. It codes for CASSRLAGGLGEQYF.

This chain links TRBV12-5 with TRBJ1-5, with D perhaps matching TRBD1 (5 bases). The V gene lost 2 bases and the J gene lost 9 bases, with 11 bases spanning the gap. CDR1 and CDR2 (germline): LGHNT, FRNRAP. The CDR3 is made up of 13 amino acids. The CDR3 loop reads CASGLSSGGPQHF. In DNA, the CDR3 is TGTGCTAGTGGTTTGTCCAGCGGGGGGCCCCAGCATTTT. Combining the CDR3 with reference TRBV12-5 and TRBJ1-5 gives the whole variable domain DARVTQTPRHKVTEMGQEVTMRCQPILGHNTVFWYRQTMMQGLELLAYFRNRAPLDDSGMPKDRFSAEMPDATLATLKIQPSEPRDSAVYFCASGLSSGGPQHFGDGTRLSIL.

Here the CDR3 reads CASSVSTDTQYF. CDR3 DNA: TGTGCCAGCAGTGTAAGCACAGATACGCAGTATTTT. The chain is built from TRBV6-1 and TRBJ2-3; no reliable D call. In germline, CDR1 is MNHNS, CDR2 SASEGT. The CDR3 spans 12 residues. V was trimmed by 4 bases and J by 0 bases, leaving 2 bases between them.

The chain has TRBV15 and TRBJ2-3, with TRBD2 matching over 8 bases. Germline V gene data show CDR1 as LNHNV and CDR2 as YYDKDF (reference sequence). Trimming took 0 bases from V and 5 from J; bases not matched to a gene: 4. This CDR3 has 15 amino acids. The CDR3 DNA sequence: TGTGCCACCAGCAGAGAAGCGGGAGTTGTAGATACGCAGTATTTT. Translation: CATSREAGVVDTQYF.

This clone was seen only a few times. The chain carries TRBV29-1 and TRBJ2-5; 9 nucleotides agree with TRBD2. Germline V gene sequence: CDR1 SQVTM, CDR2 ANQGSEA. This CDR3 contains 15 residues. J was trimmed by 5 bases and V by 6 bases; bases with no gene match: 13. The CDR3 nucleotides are TGCAGCGTAGATAGCGGGAGAGGGGGTCGGGAGACCCAGTACTTC. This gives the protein CSVDSGRGGRETQYF. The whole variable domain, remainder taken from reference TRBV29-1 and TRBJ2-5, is SAVISQKPSRDICQRGTSLTIQCQVDSQVTMMFWYRQQPGQSLTLIATANQGSEATYESGFVIDKFPISRPNLTFSTLTVSNMSPEDSSIYLCSVDSGRGGRETQYFGPGTRLLVL.